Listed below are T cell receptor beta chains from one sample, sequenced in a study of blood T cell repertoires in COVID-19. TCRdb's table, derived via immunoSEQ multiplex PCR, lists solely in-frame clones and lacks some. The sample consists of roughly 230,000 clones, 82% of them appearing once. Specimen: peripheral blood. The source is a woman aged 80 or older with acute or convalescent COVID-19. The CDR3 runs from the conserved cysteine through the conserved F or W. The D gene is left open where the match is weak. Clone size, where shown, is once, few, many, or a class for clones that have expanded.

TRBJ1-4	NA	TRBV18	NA	CASSPGGRRGEKLFF	TGTGCCAGCTCACCCGGGGGACGCCGGGGTGAAAAACTGTTTTTT
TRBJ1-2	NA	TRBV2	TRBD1	CASSNRGLIGGYTF	TGTGCCAGCAGTAACAGGGGGCTAATCGGCGGCTACACCTTC
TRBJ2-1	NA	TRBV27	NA	CASSPGHQQFF	TGTGCCAGCAGCCCGGGTCACCAGCAGTTCTTC
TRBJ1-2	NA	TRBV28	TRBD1	CASSPRPGTGNYGYTF	TGTGCCAGCAGTCCTCGACCAGGGACAGGGAATTATGGCTACACCTTC
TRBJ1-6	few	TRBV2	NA	CASSYRVENSPLHF	TGTGCCAGCAGTTACCGGGTGGAAAATTCACCCCTCCACTTT
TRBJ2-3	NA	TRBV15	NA	CATSSGGTDTQYF	TGTGCCACCAGCAGCGGGGGCACAGATACGCAGTATTTT
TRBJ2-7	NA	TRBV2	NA	CASSVGAYEQYF	TGTGCCAGCAGTGTTGGGGCTTACGAGCAGTACTTC
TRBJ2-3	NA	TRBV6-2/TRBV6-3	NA	CASSYERVSDTQYF	TGTGCCAGCAGTTACGAGCGAGTCTCGGATACGCAGTATTTT
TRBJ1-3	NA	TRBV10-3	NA	CAISDYGQPSGNTIYF	TGTGCCATCAGTGACTATGGACAGCCCTCTGGAAACACCATATATTTT
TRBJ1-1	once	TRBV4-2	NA	CASSQGTVVTEAFF	TGTGCCAGCAGCCAAGGGACAGTTGTAACTGAAGCTTTCTTT
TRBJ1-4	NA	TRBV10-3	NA	CAISDGQGGEKLFF	TGTGCCATCAGCGACGGGCAGGGCGGTGAAAAACTGTTTTTT
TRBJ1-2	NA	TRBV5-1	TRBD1	CASSQGTATNGYTF	TGCGCCAGCAGCCAGGGGACAGCGACAAATGGCTACACCTTC
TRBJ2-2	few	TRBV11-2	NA	CASSLSTPSGTGELFF	TGTGCCAGCAGCTTATCAACACCGTCGGGAACCGGGGAGCTGTTTTTT
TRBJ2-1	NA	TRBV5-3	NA	CARSPDSRAVIGSYNEQFF	TGTGCCAGAAGCCCAGACAGTCGCGCAGTGATAGGCTCCTACAATGAGCAGTTCTTC
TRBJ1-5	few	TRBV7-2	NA	CASSVQGNQPQHF	TGTGCCAGCAGCGTACAGGGAAACCAGCCCCAGCATTTT
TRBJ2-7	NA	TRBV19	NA	CASSIIDSQKIYEQYF	TGTGCCAGTAGTATAATCGACAGCCAGAAGATCTACGAGCAGTACTTC
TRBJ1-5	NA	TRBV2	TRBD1	CASSAGTVYSNQPQHF	TGTGCCAGCAGTGCCGGGACAGTATATAGCAATCAGCCCCAGCATTTT
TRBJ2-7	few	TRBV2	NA	CASPMSPGSGGRYEQYF	TGTGCCAGCCCGATGTCCCCAGGTAGTGGAGGGCGTTACGAGCAGTACTTC
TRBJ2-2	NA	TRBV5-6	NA	CASSLIPSGTGELFF	TGTGCCAGCAGCTTGATACCCTCGGGAACCGGGGAGCTGTTTTTT
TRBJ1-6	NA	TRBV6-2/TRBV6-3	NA	CASSFRTNNSPLHF	TGTGCCAGCAGTTTTAGGACAAATAATTCACCCCTCCACTTT
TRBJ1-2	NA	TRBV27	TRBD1	CASRTTGADYGYTF	TGTGCCAGCAGAACGACAGGGGCCGACTATGGCTACACCTTC
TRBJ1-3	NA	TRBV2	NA	CASTFATGNTIYF	TGTGCCAGTACGTTTGCGACTGGAAACACCATATATTTT
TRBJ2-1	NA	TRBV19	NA	CASSLDFENEQFF	TGTGCCAGTAGTCTCGACTTCGAGAATGAGCAGTTCTTC
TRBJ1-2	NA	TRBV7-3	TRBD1	CASSRENRGRTGYTF	TGTGCCAGCAGCCGAGAAAACAGGGGGCGGACTGGCTACACCTTC
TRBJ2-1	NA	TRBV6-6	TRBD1	CASIDGDSSYNEQFF	TGTGCCAGCATCGACGGGGACAGTTCCTACAATGAGCAGTTCTTC
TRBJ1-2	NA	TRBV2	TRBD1	CASSTTGDYGYTF	TGTGCCAGCAGTACAACAGGGGACTATGGCTACACCTTC
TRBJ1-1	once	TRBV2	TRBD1	CASRLGQGHTEAFF	TGTGCCAGCCGCCTGGGACAGGGGCACACTGAAGCTTTCTTT
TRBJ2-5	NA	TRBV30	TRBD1	CVWRTGEETQYF	TGTGTCTGGAGGACAGGGGAAGAGACCCAGTACTTC
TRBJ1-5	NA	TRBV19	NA	CASKGDWGQPQHF	TGTGCCAGTAAGGGAGATTGGGGTCAGCCCCAGCATTTT
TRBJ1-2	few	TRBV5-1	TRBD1	CASSLNRGTNYGYTF	TGCGCCAGCAGCCTGAACAGGGGCACCAACTATGGCTACACCTTC
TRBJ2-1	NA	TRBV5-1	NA	CASSLQGEVGEQFF	TGCGCCAGCAGCTTGCAGGGTGAGGTTGGTGAGCAGTTCTTC
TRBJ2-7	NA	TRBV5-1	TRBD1	CASSPSRDRGYEQYF	TGCGCCAGCAGCCCGTCCCGGGACAGGGGCTACGAGCAGTACTTC
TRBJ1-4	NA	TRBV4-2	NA	CASSQGQGNEKLFF	TGTGCCAGCAGCCAAGGCCAGGGGAATGAAAAACTGTTTTTT
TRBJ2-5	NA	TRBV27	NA	CASSPLGETQYF	TGTGCCAGCAGCCCCCTCGGTGAGACCCAGTACTTC
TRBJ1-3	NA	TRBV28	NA	CASSHRVVGLGALGF	NA
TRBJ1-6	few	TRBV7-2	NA	CASSLDLSGAGGNSPLHF	TGTGCCAGCAGCTTAGACCTTTCTGGTGCCGGGGGTAATTCACCCCTCCACTTT
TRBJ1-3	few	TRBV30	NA	CAWKRAGNTIYF	TGTGCCTGGAAGAGGGCTGGAAACACCATATATTTT
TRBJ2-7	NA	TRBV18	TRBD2	CASSPRPSGGEQYF	TGTGCCAGCTCACCACGGCCTAGCGGGGGCGAGCAGTACTTC